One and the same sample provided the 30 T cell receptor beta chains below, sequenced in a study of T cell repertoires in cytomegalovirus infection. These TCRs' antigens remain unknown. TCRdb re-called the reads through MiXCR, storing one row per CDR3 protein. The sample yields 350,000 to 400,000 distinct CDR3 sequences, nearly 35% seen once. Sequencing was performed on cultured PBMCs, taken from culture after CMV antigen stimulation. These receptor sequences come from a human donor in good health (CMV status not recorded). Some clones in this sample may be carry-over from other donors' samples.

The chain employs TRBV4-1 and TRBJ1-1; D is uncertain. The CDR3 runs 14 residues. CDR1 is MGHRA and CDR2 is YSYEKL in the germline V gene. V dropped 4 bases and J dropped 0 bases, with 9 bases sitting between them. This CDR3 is CASSRLGVNTEAFF. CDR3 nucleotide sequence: TGCGCCAGCAGCCGACTCGGGGTGAACACTGAAGCTTTCTTT.

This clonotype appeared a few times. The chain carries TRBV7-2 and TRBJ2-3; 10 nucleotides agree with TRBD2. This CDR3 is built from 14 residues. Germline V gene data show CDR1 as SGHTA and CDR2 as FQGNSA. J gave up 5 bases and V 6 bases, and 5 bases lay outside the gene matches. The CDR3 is CASRGLASGDTQYF. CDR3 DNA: TGTGCCAGCAGGGGACTAGCGTCGGGAGATACGCAGTATTTT.

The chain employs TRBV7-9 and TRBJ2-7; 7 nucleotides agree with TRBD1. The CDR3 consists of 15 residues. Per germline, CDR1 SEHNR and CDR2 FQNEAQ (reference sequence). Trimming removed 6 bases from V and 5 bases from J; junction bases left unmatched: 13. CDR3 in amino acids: CASSTRAGGIHEQYF. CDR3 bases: TGTGCCAGCAGTACACGGGCAGGGGGTATTCACGAGCAGTACTTC.

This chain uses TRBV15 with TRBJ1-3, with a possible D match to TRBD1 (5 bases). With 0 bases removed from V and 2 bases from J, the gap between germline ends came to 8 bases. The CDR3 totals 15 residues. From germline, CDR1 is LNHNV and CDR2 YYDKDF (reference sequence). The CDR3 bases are TGTGCCACCAGCAGAGATATGGGGGCTGGAAACACCATATATTTT. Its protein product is CATSRDMGAGNTIYF.

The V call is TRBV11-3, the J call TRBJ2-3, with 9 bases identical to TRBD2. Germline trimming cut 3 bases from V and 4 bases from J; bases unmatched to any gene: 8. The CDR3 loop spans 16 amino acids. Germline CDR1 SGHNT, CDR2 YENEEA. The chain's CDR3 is CASSFLAAGGSDTQYF. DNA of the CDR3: TGTGCCAGCAGCTTTTTAGCCGCGGGAGGGTCAGATACGCAGTATTTT.

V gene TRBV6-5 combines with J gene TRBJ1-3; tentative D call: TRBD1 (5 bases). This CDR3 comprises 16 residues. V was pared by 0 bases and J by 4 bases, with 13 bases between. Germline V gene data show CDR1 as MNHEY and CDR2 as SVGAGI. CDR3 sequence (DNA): TGTGCCAGCAGTTACTCGGGGGATAGCAACGGAAACACCATATATTTT. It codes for CASSYSGDSNGNTIYF.

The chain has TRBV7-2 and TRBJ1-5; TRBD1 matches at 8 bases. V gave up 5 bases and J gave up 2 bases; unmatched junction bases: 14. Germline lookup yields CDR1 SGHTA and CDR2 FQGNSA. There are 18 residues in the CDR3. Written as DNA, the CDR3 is TGTGCCAGCAGCCTAACTCACACAGGGGGAACGGGCAATCAGCCCCAGCATTTT. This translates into CASSLTHTGGTGNQPQHF.

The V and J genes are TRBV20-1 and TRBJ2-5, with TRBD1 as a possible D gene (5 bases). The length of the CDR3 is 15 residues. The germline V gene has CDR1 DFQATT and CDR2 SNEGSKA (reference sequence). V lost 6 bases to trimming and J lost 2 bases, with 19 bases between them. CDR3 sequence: CSAQLTRGGQETQYF. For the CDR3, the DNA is TGCAGTGCCCAACTGACAAGGGGCGGACAAGAGACCCAGTACTTC.

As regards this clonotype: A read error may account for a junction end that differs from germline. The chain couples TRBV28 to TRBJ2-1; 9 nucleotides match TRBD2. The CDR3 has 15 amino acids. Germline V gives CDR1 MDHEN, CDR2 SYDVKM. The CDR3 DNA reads TGTGCCAGCAGTCGTATAGCGGGAGCCACTCTTACCTCGATCTTC. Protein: CASSRIAGATLTSIF.

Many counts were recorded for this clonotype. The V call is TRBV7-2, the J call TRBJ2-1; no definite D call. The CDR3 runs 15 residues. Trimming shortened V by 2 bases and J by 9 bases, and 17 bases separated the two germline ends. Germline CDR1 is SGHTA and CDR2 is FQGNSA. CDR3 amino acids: CASSLSPVVVGEQFF. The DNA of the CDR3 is TGTGCCAGCAGCTTAAGCCCTGTAGTGGTAGGTGAGCAGTTCTTC. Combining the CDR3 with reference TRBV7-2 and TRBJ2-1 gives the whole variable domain GAGVSQSPSNKVTEKGKDVELRCDPISGHTALYWYRQSLGQGLEFLIYFQGNSAPDKSGLPSDRFSAERTGGSVSTLTIQRTQQEDSAVYLCASSLSPVVVGEQFFGPGTRLTVL.

The DNA for the CDR3 is TGTGCCAGCAGTCGACGCGTCGCCGGGGCCAACGTCCTGACTTTC. It translates to CASSRRVAGANVLTF. The chain is built from TRBV28 and TRBJ2-6, with D unclear. Trimming shortened V by 5 bases and J by 4 bases, and 12 bases separated the two germline ends. The CDR3 runs to 15 residues. From germline, CDR1 is MDHEN and CDR2 SYDVKM.

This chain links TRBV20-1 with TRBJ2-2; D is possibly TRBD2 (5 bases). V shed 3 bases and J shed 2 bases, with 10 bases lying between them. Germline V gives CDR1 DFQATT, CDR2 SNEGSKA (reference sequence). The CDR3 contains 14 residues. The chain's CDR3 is CSARASRNTGELFF. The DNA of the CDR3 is TGCAGTGCTAGGGCTAGCAGAAACACCGGGGAGCTGTTTTTT.

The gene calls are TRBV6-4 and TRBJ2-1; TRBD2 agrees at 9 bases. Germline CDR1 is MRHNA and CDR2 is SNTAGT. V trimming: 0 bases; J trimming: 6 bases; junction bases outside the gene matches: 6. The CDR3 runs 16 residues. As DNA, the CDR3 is TGTGCCAGCAGTGACTCGCCAGCGGGGGGACTCAATGAGCAGTTCTTC. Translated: CASSDSPAGGLNEQFF.

The CDR3 DNA follows: TGCAGCGTTGATGAGCAGAATTCCTACAATGAGCAGTTCTTC. It specifies CSVDEQNSYNEQFF. The chain joins TRBV29-1 to TRBJ2-1; D not certain. Trimming took 3 bases from V and 1 from J, leaving 10 bases between them. This CDR3 is built from 14 residues. Germline values: CDR1 SQVTM, CDR2 ANQGSEA.

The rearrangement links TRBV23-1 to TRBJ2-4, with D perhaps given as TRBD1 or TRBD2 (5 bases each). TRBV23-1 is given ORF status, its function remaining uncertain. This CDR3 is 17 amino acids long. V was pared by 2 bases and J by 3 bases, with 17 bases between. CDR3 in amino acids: CASSQLVRGVGKNIQYF. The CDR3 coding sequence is TGCGCCAGCAGTCAACTCGTTAGAGGGGTTGGCAAAAACATTCAGTACTTC.

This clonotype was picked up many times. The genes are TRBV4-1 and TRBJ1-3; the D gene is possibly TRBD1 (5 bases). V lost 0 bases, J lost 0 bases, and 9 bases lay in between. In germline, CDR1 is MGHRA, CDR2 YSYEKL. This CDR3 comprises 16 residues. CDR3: CASSQEGGYSGNTIYF. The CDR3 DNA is TGCGCCAGCAGCCAAGAGGGGGGGTACTCTGGAAACACCATATATTTT.

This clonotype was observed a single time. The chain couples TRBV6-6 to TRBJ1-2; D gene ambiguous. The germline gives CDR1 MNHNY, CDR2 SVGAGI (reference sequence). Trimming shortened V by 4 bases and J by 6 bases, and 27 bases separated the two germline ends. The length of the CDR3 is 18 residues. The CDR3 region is CASSFNFGGDQTIDGYTF. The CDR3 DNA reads TGTGCCAGCAGTTTTAACTTCGGCGGTGACCAAACCATAGATGGCTACACCTTC.

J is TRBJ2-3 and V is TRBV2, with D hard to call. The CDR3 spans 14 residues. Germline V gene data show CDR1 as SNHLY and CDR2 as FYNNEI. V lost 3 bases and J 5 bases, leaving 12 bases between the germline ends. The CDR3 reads CASSDSRMLDTQYF. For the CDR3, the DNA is TGTGCCAGCAGTGACAGCCGTATGCTAGATACGCAGTATTTT.

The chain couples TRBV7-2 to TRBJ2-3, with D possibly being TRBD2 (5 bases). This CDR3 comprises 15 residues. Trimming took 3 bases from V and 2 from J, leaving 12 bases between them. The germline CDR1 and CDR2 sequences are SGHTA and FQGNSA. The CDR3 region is CASSLPTIITDTQYF. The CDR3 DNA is TGTGCCAGCAGCTTGCCGACTATCATCACAGATACGCAGTATTTT.

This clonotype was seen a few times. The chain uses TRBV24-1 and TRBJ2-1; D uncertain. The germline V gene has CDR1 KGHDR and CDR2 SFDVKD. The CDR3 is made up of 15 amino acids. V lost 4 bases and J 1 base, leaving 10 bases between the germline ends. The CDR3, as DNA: TGTGCCACCAGTGAGGCACGGGCATCCTACAATGAGCAGTTCTTC. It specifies CATSEARASYNEQFF.

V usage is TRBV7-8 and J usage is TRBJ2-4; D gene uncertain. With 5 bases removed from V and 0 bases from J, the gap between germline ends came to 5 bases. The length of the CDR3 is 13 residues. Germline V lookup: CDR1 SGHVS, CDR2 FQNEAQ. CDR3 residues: CASSGLAKNIQYF. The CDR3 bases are TGTGCCAGCAGCGGGCTAGCCAAAAACATTCAGTACTTC.

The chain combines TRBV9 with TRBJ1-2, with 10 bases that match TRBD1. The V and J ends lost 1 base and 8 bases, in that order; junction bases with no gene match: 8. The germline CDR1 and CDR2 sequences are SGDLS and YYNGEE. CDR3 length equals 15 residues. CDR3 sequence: CASSVLRDRGEGYTF. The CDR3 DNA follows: TGTGCCAGCAGCGTACTCCGGGACAGGGGTGAAGGCTACACCTTC.

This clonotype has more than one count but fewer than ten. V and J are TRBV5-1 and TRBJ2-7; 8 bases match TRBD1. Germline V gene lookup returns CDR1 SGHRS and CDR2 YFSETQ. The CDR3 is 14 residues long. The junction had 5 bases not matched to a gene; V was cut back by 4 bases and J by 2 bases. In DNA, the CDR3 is TGCGCCAGCAGCACCGGACAGGGTCCCTACGAGCAGTACTTC. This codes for CASSTGQGPYEQYF. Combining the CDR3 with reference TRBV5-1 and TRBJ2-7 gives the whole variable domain KAGVTQTPRYLIKTRGQQVTLSCSPISGHRSVSWYQQTPGQGLQFLFEYFSETQRNKGNFPGRFSGRQFSNSRSEMNVSTLELGDSALYLCASSTGQGPYEQYFGPGTRLTVT.

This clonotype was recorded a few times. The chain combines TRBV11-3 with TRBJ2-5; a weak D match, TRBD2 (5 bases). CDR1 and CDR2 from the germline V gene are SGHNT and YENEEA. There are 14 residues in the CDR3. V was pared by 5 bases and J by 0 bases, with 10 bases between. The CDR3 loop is CASSVGMHQETQYF. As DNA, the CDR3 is TGTGCCAGCAGCGTCGGGATGCACCAAGAGACCCAGTACTTC. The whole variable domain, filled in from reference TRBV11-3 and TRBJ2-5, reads EAGVVQSPRYKIIEKKQPVAFWCNPISGHNTLYWYLQNLGQGPELLIRYENEEAVDDSQLPKDRFSAERLKGVDSTLKIQPAELGDSAVYLCASSVGMHQETQYFGPGTRLLVL.

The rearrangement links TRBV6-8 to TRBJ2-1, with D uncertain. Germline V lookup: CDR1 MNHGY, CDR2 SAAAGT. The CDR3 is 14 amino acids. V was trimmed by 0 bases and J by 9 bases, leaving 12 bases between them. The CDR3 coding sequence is TGTGCCAGCAGTTACTCGATATCAGGTGGTGAGCAGTTCTTC. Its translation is CASSYSISGGEQFF.

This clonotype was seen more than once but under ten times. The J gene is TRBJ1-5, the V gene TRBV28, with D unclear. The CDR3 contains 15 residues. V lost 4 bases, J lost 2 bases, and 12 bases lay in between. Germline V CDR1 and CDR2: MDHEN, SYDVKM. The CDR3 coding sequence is TGTGCCAGCAGTTCCCGCGGATTCGGCAATCAGCCCCAGCATTTT. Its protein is CASSSRGFGNQPQHF.

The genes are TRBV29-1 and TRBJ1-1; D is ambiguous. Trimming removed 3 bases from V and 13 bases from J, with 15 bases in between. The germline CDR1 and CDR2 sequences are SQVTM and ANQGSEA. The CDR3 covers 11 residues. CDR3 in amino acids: CSVDRRQRVFF. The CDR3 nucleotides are TGCAGCGTTGATAGGCGTCAGCGGGTTTTCTTT.

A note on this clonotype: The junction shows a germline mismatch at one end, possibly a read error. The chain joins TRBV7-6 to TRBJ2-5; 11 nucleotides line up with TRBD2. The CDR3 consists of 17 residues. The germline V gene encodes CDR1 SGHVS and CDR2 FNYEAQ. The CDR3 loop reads CASSLRTGTSGQETQYF. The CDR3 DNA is TGTGCTAGCAGCTTGAGGACCGGGACTAGCGGCCAAGAGACCCAGTACTTC.

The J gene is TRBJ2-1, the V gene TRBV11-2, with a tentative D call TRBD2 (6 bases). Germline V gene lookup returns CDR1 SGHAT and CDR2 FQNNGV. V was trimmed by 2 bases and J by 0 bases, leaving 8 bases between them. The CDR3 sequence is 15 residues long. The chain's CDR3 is CASSLLASSYNEQFF. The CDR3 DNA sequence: TGTGCCAGCAGCTTACTAGCGAGCTCCTACAATGAGCAGTTCTTC.

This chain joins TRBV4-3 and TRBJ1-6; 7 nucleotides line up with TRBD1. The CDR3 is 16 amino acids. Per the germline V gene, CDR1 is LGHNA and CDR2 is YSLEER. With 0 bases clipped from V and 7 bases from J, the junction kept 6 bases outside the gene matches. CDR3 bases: TGCGCCAGCAGCCAAGATGCGGGACAGAGAAATTCACCCCTCCACTTT. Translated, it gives CASSQDAGQRNSPLHF.